These T cell receptor beta chains were read from a single sample in a study of shared clonotypes between healthy human individuals. Only in-frame clones appear in the TCRdb table, and some are missing; sequencing was by immunoSEQ multiplex PCR. The sample lists hundreds of thousands of clones, over 95% occurring once. The sequenced sample was naive CD8+ T cells sorted from blood. The receptors here all came from a woman in her twenties or thirties in good health. Each CDR3 is given with its conserved first and last residue. The D gene is left open where the match is weak. Where a row states a size, it is once, few, many or the class of an expanded clone; other rows omit it.

clone size: NA; J gene: TRBJ1-4; V gene: TRBV5-6; D gene: NA; CDR3 DNA: TGTGCCAGCAGCACAGAGGAAGGGGCAGCTAATGAAAAACTGTTTTTT; CDR3 protein: CASSTEEGAANEKLFF
clone size: once; J gene: TRBJ2-7; V gene: TRBV4-1; D gene: TRBD2; CDR3 DNA: TGCGCCAGCAGCCCACTAAGCGGGAGTCCCTACGAGCAGTACTTC; CDR3 protein: CASSPLSGSPYEQYF
clone size: NA; J gene: TRBJ2-7; V gene: TRBV28; D gene: TRBD1; CDR3 DNA: TGTGCCAGCAGACCAGGACAGGACCGATCTTACGAGCAGTACTTC; CDR3 protein: CASRPGQDRSYEQYF
clone size: NA; J gene: TRBJ2-7; V gene: TRBV13; D gene: TRBD2; CDR3 DNA: TGTGCCAGCAGCCTCAAGCGGGGCAACACCTACGAGCAGTACTTC; CDR3 protein: CASSLKRGNTYEQYF
clone size: NA; J gene: TRBJ1-2; V gene: TRBV7-8; D gene: NA; CDR3 DNA: TGTGCCAGCGCCCAGGGGTGGAACTATGGCTACACCTTC; CDR3 protein: CASAQGWNYGYTF
clone size: NA; J gene: TRBJ2-2; V gene: TRBV15; D gene: NA; CDR3 DNA: TGTGCCACCAGCAGAACTTGGGGCACCGGGGAGCTGTTTTTT; CDR3 protein: CATSRTWGTGELFF
clone size: NA; J gene: TRBJ2-2; V gene: TRBV10-1; D gene: NA; CDR3 DNA: TGCGCCAGCAGTGAGTCAGGATGGGGGGCGCCCGGGGAGCTGTTTTTT; CDR3 protein: CASSESGWGAPGELFF
clone size: NA; J gene: TRBJ1-3; V gene: TRBV4-1; D gene: NA; CDR3 DNA: TGCGCCAGCAGCCAACCTCTTGGGGGGGCGAACACCATATATTTT; CDR3 protein: CASSQPLGGANTIYF
clone size: NA; J gene: TRBJ2-1; V gene: TRBV27; D gene: TRBD2; CDR3 DNA: TGTGCCAGCAGCCTGGCCGGGACTAGAAACAATGAGCAGTTCTTC; CDR3 protein: CASSLAGTRNNEQFF
clone size: NA; J gene: TRBJ1-1; V gene: TRBV7-8; D gene: NA; CDR3 DNA: TGTGCCAGCAGCTTAGGAACGGGAGTGGGTGAAGCTTTCTTT; CDR3 protein: CASSLGTGVGEAFF
clone size: NA; J gene: TRBJ2-2; V gene: TRBV6-5; D gene: NA; CDR3 DNA: TGTGCCAGCAGTTACTCTGAAGGCACCGGGGAGCTGTTTTTT; CDR3 protein: CASSYSEGTGELFF
clone size: NA; J gene: TRBJ1-1; V gene: TRBV6-1; D gene: NA; CDR3 DNA: TGTGCCAGCAGGGAGAAGACAATCGTACTCCCTGAAGCTTTCTTT; CDR3 protein: CASREKTIVLPEAFF
clone size: NA; J gene: TRBJ2-7; V gene: TRBV5-6; D gene: NA; CDR3 DNA: TGTGCCAGCAGCCGGGGGTCCCTTTACGAGCAGTACTTC; CDR3 protein: CASSRGSLYEQYF
clone size: NA; J gene: TRBJ1-5; V gene: TRBV27; D gene: NA; CDR3 DNA: TGTGCCAGCAGTCAACGGACGGATAGCAATCAGCCCCAGCATTTT; CDR3 protein: CASSQRTDSNQPQHF
clone size: NA; J gene: TRBJ1-1; V gene: TRBV5-6; D gene: NA; CDR3 DNA: TGTGCCAGCAGCTTTGACGGAAACACTGAAGCTTTCTTT; CDR3 protein: CASSFDGNTEAFF
clone size: NA; J gene: TRBJ2-7; V gene: TRBV19; D gene: NA; CDR3 DNA: TGTGCCTGCGGACAAACGAGCTCCTACGAGCAGTACTTC; CDR3 protein: CACGQTSSYEQYF
clone size: NA; J gene: TRBJ2-1; V gene: TRBV5-1; D gene: TRBD2; CDR3 DNA: TGCGCCAGCAGCTTCCGGTCGGGAGGGCGTGAGCAGTTCTTC; CDR3 protein: CASSFRSGGREQFF
clone size: once; J gene: TRBJ1-1; V gene: TRBV4-1; D gene: TRBD1; CDR3 DNA: TGCGCCAGCAGCCGGATACCACAGGGGGTGGACACTGAAGCTTTCTTT; CDR3 protein: CASSRIPQGVDTEAFF
clone size: once; J gene: TRBJ2-7; V gene: TRBV7-9; D gene: NA; CDR3 DNA: TGTGCCAGCAGCTTAGTAACAGGCGTCGAGCAGTACTTC; CDR3 protein: CASSLVTGVEQYF
clone size: NA; J gene: TRBJ1-5; V gene: TRBV4-1; D gene: NA; CDR3 DNA: TGCGCCAGCAGCCAAGTAAGTCAGCGAAATCAGCCCCAGCATTTT; CDR3 protein: CASSQVSQRNQPQHF
clone size: NA; J gene: TRBJ1-1; V gene: TRBV28; D gene: NA; CDR3 DNA: TGTGCCAGCAGTTTCTTCGGTTACGAAGCTTTCTTT; CDR3 protein: CASSFFGYEAFF
clone size: NA; J gene: TRBJ2-3; V gene: TRBV19; D gene: NA; CDR3 DNA: TGTGCCAGTAGTATAAACATCGGCACAGATACGCAGTATTTT; CDR3 protein: CASSINIGTDTQYF
clone size: NA; J gene: TRBJ1-2; V gene: TRBV2; D gene: NA; CDR3 DNA: TGTGCCAGCAGTGATGCCCAGGACGATGGCTACACCTTC; CDR3 protein: CASSDAQDDGYTF
clone size: NA; J gene: TRBJ2-4; V gene: TRBV27; D gene: NA; CDR3 DNA: TGTGCCAGCAGTTCCCCAGAGTCTCTCAGAGCCAAAAACATTCAGTACTTC; CDR3 protein: CASSSPESLRAKNIQYF
clone size: NA; J gene: TRBJ2-7; V gene: TRBV28; D gene: TRBD2; CDR3 DNA: TGTGCCAGCAGACATTCCAGCGGGAGGGCTTACGAGCAGTACTTC; CDR3 protein: CASRHSSGRAYEQYF
clone size: NA; J gene: TRBJ1-2; V gene: TRBV7-8; D gene: NA; CDR3 DNA: TGTGCCAGCAGCATTACAGGAATAGACTATGGCTACACCTTC; CDR3 protein: CASSITGIDYGYTF
clone size: NA; J gene: TRBJ2-7; V gene: TRBV11-2; D gene: NA; CDR3 DNA: TGTGCCAGCAGCCTATACCGTGGCTACGAGCAGTACTTC; CDR3 protein: CASSLYRGYEQYF
clone size: NA; J gene: TRBJ1-2; V gene: TRBV6-1; D gene: NA; CDR3 DNA: TGTGCCAGCAGTTCCCACCTGTTGAACCACACCTTC; CDR3 protein: CASSSHLLNHTF
clone size: once; J gene: TRBJ2-5; V gene: TRBV27; D gene: NA; CDR3 DNA: TGTGCCAGCAGGTCGGGGACCCAGTACTTC; CDR3 protein: CASRSGTQYF
clone size: once; J gene: TRBJ2-7; V gene: TRBV29-1; D gene: TRBD2; CDR3 DNA: TGCAGCGTTGGGGGCCCCGGGCGGGAGGGCTCCTACGAGCAGTACTTC; CDR3 protein: CSVGGPGREGSYEQYF
clone size: NA; J gene: TRBJ1-6; V gene: TRBV28; D gene: TRBD1; CDR3 DNA: TGTGCCAGCAGGCAGGGGGTTCATAATTCACCCCTCCACTTT; CDR3 protein: CASRQGVHNSPLHF
clone size: NA; J gene: TRBJ2-3; V gene: TRBV23-1; D gene: NA; CDR3 DNA: TGCGCCAGCACTCACAGGGATACGCAGTATTTT; CDR3 protein: CASTHRDTQYF
clone size: NA; J gene: TRBJ1-2; V gene: TRBV27; D gene: TRBD1; CDR3 DNA: TGTGCCAGCAGTTCGACGACAGGGGGTGCCCCAGGCTACACCTTC; CDR3 protein: CASSSTTGGAPGYTF
clone size: NA; J gene: TRBJ1-5; V gene: TRBV30; D gene: NA; CDR3 DNA: TGTGCCTGGAGTGGTTTGGGGGATCAGCCCCAGCATTTT; CDR3 protein: CAWSGLGDQPQHF
clone size: NA; J gene: TRBJ2-3; V gene: TRBV9; D gene: NA; CDR3 DNA: TGTGCCAGCAGCGTAGATTCCATAGTGGATACGCAGTATTTT; CDR3 protein: CASSVDSIVDTQYF
clone size: NA; J gene: TRBJ2-7; V gene: TRBV27; D gene: NA; CDR3 DNA: TGTGCCAGCAGTTTATCAGGGGCCGCCCGGGAGCAGTACTTC; CDR3 protein: CASSLSGAAREQYF
clone size: once; J gene: TRBJ1-1; V gene: TRBV27; D gene: NA; CDR3 DNA: TGTGCCAGCAGTTTGACCGACCTCAACACTGAAGCTTTCTTT; CDR3 protein: CASSLTDLNTEAFF
clone size: NA; J gene: TRBJ2-7; V gene: TRBV6-6; D gene: NA; CDR3 DNA: TGTGCCAGCAGTTACTCGGGGAGGACTGGCTACGAGCAGTACTTC; CDR3 protein: CASSYSGRTGYEQYF
clone size: once; J gene: TRBJ2-7; V gene: TRBV15; D gene: NA; CDR3 DNA: TGTGCCACCAGCGGCAACAGCTACGAGCAGTACTTC; CDR3 protein: CATSGNSYEQYF
clone size: NA; J gene: TRBJ2-1; V gene: TRBV7-9; D gene: NA; CDR3 DNA: TGTGCCAGCAGCTTAGGTTACGGGGCACGAAATGAGCAGTTCTTC; CDR3 protein: CASSLGYGARNEQFF
clone size: NA; J gene: TRBJ1-2; V gene: TRBV7-9; D gene: NA; CDR3 DNA: TGTGCCAGCAGCTCCGTCCGTGGGGCTAACTATGGCTACACCTTC; CDR3 protein: CASSSVRGANYGYTF
clone size: NA; J gene: TRBJ2-2; V gene: TRBV4-1; D gene: TRBD2; CDR3 DNA: TGCGCCAGCAGCCAAGTGACCTACGGGGGGGCTAGAACCGGGGAGCTGTTTTTT; CDR3 protein: CASSQVTYGGARTGELFF
clone size: NA; J gene: TRBJ2-1; V gene: TRBV6-5; D gene: TRBD1; CDR3 DNA: TGTGCCAGCAGTTACTCGGGTGAGGGGGCGCGGTATGAGCAGTTCTTC; CDR3 protein: CASSYSGEGARYEQFF
clone size: NA; J gene: TRBJ2-1; V gene: TRBV19; D gene: NA; CDR3 DNA: TGTGCCAGTAGCCCCTCACCGGGGCCCTACAATGAGCAGTTCTTC; CDR3 protein: CASSPSPGPYNEQFF
clone size: NA; J gene: TRBJ2-1; V gene: TRBV28; D gene: TRBD2; CDR3 DNA: TGTGCCAGCAGTTGGGGCAAGCGGGAGTTTTACAATGAGCAGTTCTTC; CDR3 protein: CASSWGKREFYNEQFF
clone size: NA; J gene: TRBJ2-1; V gene: TRBV19; D gene: NA; CDR3 DNA: TGTGCCAGTGGCGGGACAGCAACGAACAATGAGCAGTTCTTC; CDR3 protein: CASGGTATNNEQFF
clone size: NA; J gene: TRBJ2-2; V gene: TRBV7-3; D gene: TRBD2; CDR3 DNA: TGTGCCAGCAGCCCCCTAGGGACTAGCGGGAGTACCGGGGAGCTGTTTTTT; CDR3 protein: CASSPLGTSGSTGELFF
clone size: NA; J gene: TRBJ2-1; V gene: TRBV28; D gene: NA; CDR3 DNA: TGTGCCAGCAGTTTTCTAAGTACCTACAATGAGCAGTTCTTC; CDR3 protein: CASSFLSTYNEQFF
clone size: NA; J gene: TRBJ2-5; V gene: TRBV15; D gene: NA; CDR3 DNA: TGTGCCACCAGCAGAGGCCCTCTAGCAAGGCAAGAGACCCAGTACTTC; CDR3 protein: CATSRGPLARQETQYF
clone size: NA; J gene: TRBJ1-2; V gene: TRBV29-1; D gene: NA; CDR3 DNA: TGCAGCGTTGGGGGTGGGGACATGGGCACAGCTAACTATGGCTACACCTTC; CDR3 protein: CSVGGGDMGTANYGYTF
clone size: NA; J gene: TRBJ1-2; V gene: TRBV28; D gene: TRBD1; CDR3 DNA: TGTGCCAGCAGTTTAGGACAGGGGGCTGATACTAACTATGGCTACACCTTC; CDR3 protein: CASSLGQGADTNYGYTF
clone size: NA; J gene: TRBJ2-3; V gene: TRBV5-1; D gene: TRBD2; CDR3 DNA: TGCGCCAGCAGCTTGGCGACTAGCCCGAGCACAGATACGCAGTATTTT; CDR3 protein: CASSLATSPSTDTQYF
clone size: NA; J gene: TRBJ2-1; V gene: TRBV27; D gene: NA; CDR3 DNA: TGTGCCAGCGGGATTTTGGGCAATGAGCAGTTCTTC; CDR3 protein: CASGILGNEQFF
clone size: NA; J gene: TRBJ2-1; V gene: TRBV28; D gene: NA; CDR3 DNA: TGTGCCAGCAGTTCCCTTGACAATGAGCAGTTCTTC; CDR3 protein: CASSSLDNEQFF
clone size: NA; J gene: TRBJ2-7; V gene: TRBV28; D gene: NA; CDR3 DNA: TGTGCCAGCAGTTCTCCGCCCTTTCTGCGACGGGATTTCACCTACGAGCAGTACTTC; CDR3 protein: CASSSPPFLRRDFTYEQYF